Below, 2 T cell receptor beta chains from the same sample are listed, as sequenced in a study of blood T cells in healthy people across ages. A second PCR, run for roughly 7 to 11 cycles, used a sample-barcoded 5' primer plus a J-beta primer mix. TCRdb passed the 5' RACE reads through MiXCR, listing each CDR3 protein once. The sample holds around 900,000 distinct CDR3 sequences; 29% are singletons and the top ten take around 15%. The material sequenced was blood. Every receptor here comes from an elderly woman in good health.

Turning to this clonotype: A much larger clone lies one base from this, so it may be a read error. The chain combines TRBV12-3 or TRBV12-4 with TRBJ1-1; maybe TRBD1 (5 bases). The CDR3 contains 13 residues. CDR3 bases: TGTGCCGGCAGTCAACATGGGGCCACTGAAGCTTTCTTT. It specifies CAGSQHGATEAFF.

On this clonotype itself: Being one base from a much bigger clone, this may be a read error. The chain recombines TRBV28 with TRBJ1-2; TRBD1 agrees at 9 bases. CDR1 and CDR2 from the germline V gene are MDHEN and SYDVKM. The CDR3 spans 15 residues. The CDR3 region has the DNA TGTACCAGCAGAGAACCCGGGACAGGGCAATCTGGCTACACCTTC. Protein sequence: CTSREPGTGQSGYTF.